Below are 12 T cell receptor beta chains sequenced from a single sample in a study of technical replicates of blood from a handful of donors. TCRdb keeps only in-frame clones here, not all; method: immunoSEQ multiplex PCR. The sample carries about 81,000 clones, about 94% recorded once. The specimen sequenced was T cells isolated from PBMCs. These receptors were obtained from a human donor in good health.

This chain connects TRBV28 to TRBJ2-7, with D possibly being TRBD2 (5 bases). The germline V gene encodes CDR1 MDHEN and CDR2 SYDVKM. The CDR3 loop spans 13 amino acids. Between the trimmed V and J ends, which lost 5 bases and 2 bases, there was a span of 10 bases. This CDR3 is CASSTSNPYEQYF. Written as DNA, the CDR3 is TGTGCCAGCAGTACTAGTAACCCCTACGAGCAGTACTTC.

The chain uses TRBV10-3 and TRBJ2-2; 7 nucleotides agree with TRBD2. The junction had 4 bases not matched to a gene; V was cut back by 6 bases and J by 3 bases. Germline V lookup: CDR1 ENHRY, CDR2 SYGVKD. The CDR3 runs 14 residues. The CDR3 reads CAISAGADTGELFF. The CDR3 bases are TGTGCCATCAGCGCGGGAGCGGACACCGGGGAGCTGTTTTTT.

This chain links TRBV7-9 with TRBJ1-4; possible D gene TRBD1, 6 bases. The germline V gene has CDR1 SEHNR and CDR2 FQNEAQ (reference sequence). CDR3 length: 14 residues. Trimming shortened V by 5 bases and J by 6 bases, and 13 bases separated the two germline ends. The CDR3 DNA is TGTGCCAGCAGCCCTGGGGGCTCTTATGAAAAACTGTTTTTT. It translates to CASSPGGSYEKLFF.

The V and J genes are TRBV30 and TRBJ2-1; D remains ambiguous. The V end was cut by 2 bases, the J end by 15 bases, with 5 bases between. CDR1 is GTSNPN, CDR2 SVGIG, per germline (reference sequence). The CDR3 runs to 8 residues. CDR3 loop: CAWSTGFF. CDR3 sequence (DNA): TGTGCCTGGAGTACCGGGTTCTTC.

J is TRBJ2-5 and V is TRBV10-3; no reliable D call. Trimming left V 5 bases short and J 5 bases short, with 15 bases between. Germline V CDR1 and CDR2: ENHRY, SYGVKD. This CDR3 region has 14 residues. The CDR3 DNA follows: TGTGCCATCAGTAAGAGACCGAGCGAGGAGACCCAGTACTTC. It is translated as CAISKRPSEETQYF.

The chain couples TRBV25-1 to TRBJ2-5; maybe TRBD1 (6 bases). CDR1 is MGHDK, CDR2 SYGVNS, per germline. This CDR3 contains 14 residues. V gave up 3 bases and J gave up 5 bases, with 13 bases separating them. CDR3 coding DNA: TGTGCCAGCAGTGACAGGGGAGTAGGGGAGACCCAGTACTTC. Its translation: CASSDRGVGETQYF.

The chain joins TRBV29-1 to TRBJ2-3, with 7 bases lining up with TRBD2. The CDR3 is 15 residues long. V dropped 1 base and J dropped 1; count of bases not matched to a gene: 5. Germline V gene sequence: CDR1 SQVTM, CDR2 ANQGSEA. The CDR3 DNA reads TGCAGCGTTGAAGGCGGGAGTGGTGGCACAGATACGCAGTATTTT. It yields the protein CSVEGGSGGTDTQYF.

The chain combines TRBV7-9 with TRBJ1-2; 10 bases agree with TRBD1. V lost 1 base to trimming and J lost 6 bases; unmatched junction nucleotides: 5. The CDR3 has 15 amino acids. The germline CDR1 and CDR2 sequences are SEHNR and FQNEAQ (reference sequence). This CDR3 is CASSLGDRGVDGYTF. Written as DNA, the CDR3 is TGTGCCAGCAGCTTAGGGGACAGGGGAGTTGATGGCTACACCTTC.

The gene calls are TRBV19 and TRBJ1-1, with 9 bases lining up with TRBD1. The CDR3 consists of 14 residues. Germline CDR1 is LNHDA and CDR2 is SQIVND (reference sequence). With 5 bases clipped from V and 8 bases from J, the junction kept 9 bases outside the gene matches. As DNA, the CDR3 is TGTGCCAGTAGTGTGGGACAGGGAGGTAGCGAAGCTTTCTTT. As protein: CASSVGQGGSEAFF.

The V call is TRBV29-1, the J call TRBJ1-2; D gene unclear. The CDR3 is 13 residues long. CDR1 is SQVTM and CDR2 is ANQGSEA in the germline V gene. V was shortened by 0 bases and J by 2 bases, with 7 bases between the two germline ends. The CDR3 bases are TGCAGCGTTGAAGATCGCGGGAACTATGGCTACACCTTC. It is translated as CSVEDRGNYGYTF. Full variable domain (outside the CDR3, taken from reference TRBV29-1 and TRBJ1-2): SAVISQKPSRDICQRGTSLTIQCQVDSQVTMMFWYRQQPGQSLTLIATANQGSEATYESGFVIDKFPISRPNLTFSTLTVSNMSPEDSSIYLCSVEDRGNYGYTFGSGTRLTVV.

This sequence joins TRBV11-2 and TRBJ2-1; no firm D call. V was trimmed by 0 bases and J by 10 bases, leaving 10 bases between them. Germline V gene lookup returns CDR1 SGHAT and CDR2 FQNNGV. There are 13 residues in the CDR3. Written as DNA, the CDR3 is TGTGCCAGCAGCTTAGAATCAGTTACAGAGCAGTTCTTC. This encodes CASSLESVTEQFF.

The chain couples TRBV28 to TRBJ1-5, with TRBD1 matching 8 bases. CDR3 length equals 17 residues. V shed 4 bases and J 5 bases; nucleotides not matched to a gene: 13. The germline CDR1 and CDR2 sequences are MDHEN and SYDVKM. Written as DNA, the CDR3 is TGTGCCAGCAGTTCTTTCCGGACAGGGAAAAAGGATCAGCCCCAGCATTTT. Its translation is CASSSFRTGKKDQPQHF.